This T cell receptor (beta chain) was sequenced for a study of post-analysis software for immune sequencing data. General study points: About 5 TRBV segments were more frequent in patients than controls; TRBV5-6, TRBV5-1 and TRBV20-1 belonged to this group.

The sample holds a few counts of this clonotype. The antigen is undetermined. Trimming cost V 6 bases and J 6 bases, with 21 bases left between them. The CDR3 length is 15 residues. Germline V lookup: CDR1 MDHEN, CDR2 SYDVKM. Unique molecular identifiers were carried by the TCR beta cDNA libraries. TCRdb re-called the PCR reads through MiXCR, storing one row per CDR3 protein. The table includes about 200,000 distinct CDR3 sequences, approximately 30% detected once. The receptor's source is a girl aged 2-17 years with multiple sclerosis. Sequencing was carried out using blood. The chain uses TRBV28 and TRBJ2-7; D is perhaps TRBD1 (5 bases). CDR3 loop: CASRSFRAFSGEQYF. CDR3 DNA: TGTGCCAGCAGGTCCTTCAGGGCGTTCTCGGGCGAGCAGTACTTC.